This TCR beta chain was retrieved from a study of shared clonotypes between healthy human individuals (dated by TCRdb to between 2020 and 2021). Background for the entire study: Three men and two women, aged 18 to 49 years, made up the cohort. For each donor, three plates each were used for CD4 naive and CD4 memory, two plates were used for CD8 naive, and one plate was used for CD8 memory. Blood TCR repertoires of five healthy adults were deeply sequenced to estimate repertoire size and the extent of clonotype sharing between individuals. Libraries were prepared and TCR repertoires were sequenced by different laboratories using diverse techniques, in order to increase sequencing depth and limit assay-specific biases. Between about 0.94 and 10 billion PBMCs per donor were obtained by leukapheresis. The study at large found these results: The small number of donors limited the genetic and exposure-history diversity represented. Incomplete sequencing was indicated by rarefaction of sorted-subset datasets, despite the large sequencing depth. Sharing across several donors was observed for around 5% of naive CD4, 3% to 3.5% of naive CD8, 2% to 2.5% of memory CD4, and roughly 0.43% of memory CD8 clonotypes. Clonotypes shared by all four sorted-subset donors showed higher generation probabilities than non-shared clonotypes. Sampling was limited to blood, and TCR repertoires in tissue likely differ from TCR repertoires in blood. Estimated clonotype richness was generally larger for naive than for memory subsets. Pairwise subsampling led to the expectation that sequencing depth would affect the degree of clonotype sharing among donors.

This clone was recorded only once. Which antigen it targets is not known. Base qualities are missing; no much larger clone stands one base away. The CDR3 has 14 amino acids, counting the end cysteine and phenylalanine. Of all the DNA, just the CDR3 is kept, 42 bases in frame from base 1. CDR1 and CDR2 (MNHEY, SVGAGI) derive from the germline V gene. The germline ends are 15 bases apart after V is trimmed by 6 bases and J by 4 bases. The donors were healthy, HIV-negative adults who had no recently reported acute infections or vaccinations. Every donor was a Caucasian adult living in Nashville, Tennessee, USA. CD4+ T cells were enriched by magnetic negative selection, after which naive cells were positively selected on CD45RA and the negative fraction was taken as the memory subset. After blood collection by leukapheresis, PBMCs were isolated using Ficoll-Histopaque density gradient centrifugation and then cryopreserved in the vapor phase of liquid nitrogen. Purity and quantity of every magnetically sorted T cell population were checked by analytical flow cytometry. From each sorted fraction, genomic DNA was isolated and quantified by UV absorbance on a Nanodrop 2000c.

TCR CDR3 regions were amplified from genomic DNA by multiplex PCR using the deep immunoSEQ assay. For each cell subset, the extracted genomic DNA was distributed evenly across all wells of several immunoSEQ 96-well plates, and each plate served as one replicate. For sorted subsets, each replicate PCR was loaded with 200 ng genomic DNA, equivalent to about 33,000 T cell genomes. Purified libraries were measured with a Qubit 3.0 fluorometer, size-checked on a Bioanalyzer 2100, and measured again with the KAPA Library Quantification kit. Each immunoSEQ 96-well plate was sequenced on its own single-read 150-cycle Illumina NextSeq 550 flow cell. The study's own analysis went as follows. Because the immunoSEQ output included only junctional sequences and no quality scores, the filtering could not be the same as the filtering used for full-length reads. To assign V/J genes and CDR3, sequences were annotated using PyIR, a Python wrapper for IgBLAST v1.9, with IMGT germline references. Reads were removed for weak V/J assignments (E-value above 1e-6), missing CDR3, stop codons, out-of-frame junctions, or ambiguous translated residues. V3J clonotypes were defined as sequences sharing an identical inferred V gene, J gene, and CDR3 amino acid sequence. Percentage overlap between repertoires was calculated by dividing the number of shared unique clonotypes by the size of the smaller repertoire. Three approaches were used to assess repertoire richness: RTK rarefaction, the Chao1 estimator, and Recon v2.1 estimates of unobserved clonotypes. Generation probabilities for all TCRbeta clonotypes obtained by the gDNA method from several donors were computed using OLGA. This is the immuneACCESS table as TCRdb keeps it, with only in-frame sequences that have V and J called. A part of the clones is gone; compared with another copy, unresolved V genes explain less than half, and the rest is unexplained. That table gives V, J and clone size, and the DNA gave D and trimming. This sample comprises millions of clones, over 85% of them detected only once. Around 0.14% of the sample rests with the top ten.

Sequencing was carried out using naive CD4+ T cells sorted from blood. The cell subset or site label, as the study defines it: CD45RA+ positively selected. The sequence links TRBV6-5 to TRBJ1-2; the D gene remains uncertain. The sequence derives from a man aged 18 to 30 in good health. The DNA is as follows: TGTGCCAGCAGCCCGGCGGGCAGTACCTATGGCTACACCTTC. Translated, this is CASSPAGSTYGYTF.